The rows below give T cell receptor beta chains drawn from one sample of a study of shared clonotypes between healthy human individuals. Produced via immunoSEQ multiplex PCR; TCRdb's table is partial and in-frame only. The sample has about 1.9 million clones, 90% to 95% seen once; the top ten hold about 1.7%. The sample was naive CD8+ T cells from PBMCs. The receptors derive from a man younger than 35 in good health. Some clones in this sample may be carry-over from other donors' samples. The CDR3 runs from the conserved cysteine through the conserved F or W.

CDR3aa	v_gene	j_gene
CASSDSPRGQGYYGYTF	TRBV6-4	TRBJ1-2
CASSGAPEAESYNEQFF	TRBV2	TRBJ2-1
CASSLTGGGQPQHF	TRBV27	TRBJ1-5
CASSIRDRNQPQHF	TRBV19	TRBJ1-5
CASSLQGLDQPQHF	TRBV27	TRBJ1-5
CASSLELFSSYNEQFF	TRBV11-2	TRBJ2-1
CASSVANTGELFF	TRBV6-5	TRBJ2-2
CASSPRQGLYGYTF	TRBV7-9	TRBJ1-2
CAISEGLAGGPGANEQFF	TRBV10-3	TRBJ2-1
CASSLDRGGTETQYF	TRBV11-2	TRBJ2-5
CASSLLGLNTEAFF	TRBV13	TRBJ1-1
CASSQGTHHEQYF	TRBV27	TRBJ2-7
CASSQGPRLVGTDTQYF	TRBV4-2	TRBJ2-3
CASGLVPEGYTF	TRBV12-5	TRBJ1-2
CASSPGGSIIGELFF	TRBV27	TRBJ2-2
CASSSQGQGAHNYGYTF	TRBV7-9	TRBJ1-2
CATSTQGSTGELFF	TRBV15	TRBJ2-2
CASSLGVETYNEQFF	TRBV5-4	TRBJ2-1
CASSPPRDRVSNQPQHF	TRBV28	TRBJ1-5
CASSVGNNEQFF	TRBV9	TRBJ2-1